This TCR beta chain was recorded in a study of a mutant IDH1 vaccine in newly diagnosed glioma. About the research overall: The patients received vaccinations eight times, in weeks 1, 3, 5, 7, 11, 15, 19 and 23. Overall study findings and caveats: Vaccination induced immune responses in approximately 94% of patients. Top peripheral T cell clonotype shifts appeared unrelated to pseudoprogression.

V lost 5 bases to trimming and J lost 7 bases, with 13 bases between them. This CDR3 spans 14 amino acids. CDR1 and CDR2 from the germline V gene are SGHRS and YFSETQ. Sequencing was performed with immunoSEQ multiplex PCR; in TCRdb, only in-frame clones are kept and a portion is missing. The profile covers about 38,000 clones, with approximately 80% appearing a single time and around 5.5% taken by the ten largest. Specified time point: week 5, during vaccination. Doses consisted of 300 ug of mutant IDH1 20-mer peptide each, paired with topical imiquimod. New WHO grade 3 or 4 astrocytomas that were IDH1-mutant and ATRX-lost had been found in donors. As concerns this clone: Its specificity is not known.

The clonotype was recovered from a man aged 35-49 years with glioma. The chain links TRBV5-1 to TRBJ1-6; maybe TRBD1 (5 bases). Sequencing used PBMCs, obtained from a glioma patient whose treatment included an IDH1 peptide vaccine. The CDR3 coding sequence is TGCGCCAGCAGGTATGGGGCCGAGAATTCACCCCTCCACTTT. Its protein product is CASRYGAENSPLHF.